This T cell receptor (beta chain) is from a study of radiotherapy plus CTLA-4 blockade in lung cancer. The CDR3 has 15 amino acids. Per germline, CDR1 SGHKS and CDR2 YYEKEE (reference sequence). With 0 bases removed from V and 8 bases from J, the gap between germline ends came to 12 bases. Repertoires were generated with immunoSEQ multiplex PCR, while TCRdb's copy carries only in-frame clones and drops some. This table holds about 26,000 clones, around 79% found once. The sample here was peripheral blood, taken from a patient treated with radiotherapy plus ipilimumab. This chain connects TRBV5-5 to TRBJ1-6; D unclear. The receptor was derived from a human donor with non-small cell lung cancer that progressed on radiotherapy plus ipilimumab. The chain's CDR3 is CASSLDAGRDSPLHF. CDR3 coding DNA: TGTGCCAGCAGCTTGGACGCGGGAAGGGATTCACCCCTCCACTTT.